The 13 T cell receptor beta chains presented below share a single source sample, sequenced in a study of blood T cells in healthy people across ages (dated by TCRdb to the mid-2010s). The library was prepared using 5' RACE. Instrument used: Illumina HiSeq 2500. The second PCR ran for about 6 to 11 cycles and used a J-beta primer mix along with a sample-barcoded 5' primer. TCRdb handled the public reads itself, with Q25 trimming in fastp and clone calling in MiXCR, and kept productive beta chains. Entries that share a CDR3 protein sequence are merged under the most common genes and DNA. The sample table holds about 810,000 distinct CDR3 sequences, of which about 34% were seen once. Clones ranked in the top ten supply 10% to 15% of the sample. Sequenced input: blood. The receptors were sampled from a man between 18 and 29 years old in good health.

This clonotype was counted a few times. The genes are TRBV4-2 and TRBJ1-2, with no clear D. V was clipped by 0 bases and J by 3 bases, with 14 bases between them. This CDR3 contains 16 residues. CDR1 is LGHNA, CDR2 YNFKEQ, per germline. The CDR3 loop is CASSQDMRFVDYGYTF. The DNA for the CDR3 is TGTGCCAGCAGCCAAGATATGCGGTTCGTGGACTATGGCTACACCTTC.

This clonotype was seen a handful of times. The chain employs TRBV12-3 or TRBV12-4 and TRBJ2-7, with D possibly being TRBD2 (6 bases). The CDR3 has 14 residues. Trimming took 7 bases from V and 3 from J, leaving 16 bases between them. This CDR3 reads CASTARGEIYEQYF. CDR3 DNA: TGTGCCAGCACCGCCCGCGGGGAAATCTACGAGCAGTACTTC.

This clonotype was counted between two and nine times. The CDR3 loop reads CASSLGRGNSNQPQHF. In DNA form, the CDR3 reads TGTGCCAGCAGCCTAGGACGCGGGAATAGCAATCAGCCCCAGCATTTT. This chain links TRBV7-8 with TRBJ1-5; D uncertain. With 5 bases removed from V and 0 bases from J, the gap between germline ends came to 14 bases. This CDR3 region has 16 residues. Germline assignment: CDR1 SGHVS and CDR2 FQNEAQ.

The table lists this clonotype with many counts. The chain employs TRBV7-9 and TRBJ1-2; D gene uncertain. The germline CDR1 and CDR2 sequences are SEHNR and FQNEAQ (reference sequence). CDR3 length: 12 amino acids. Deletions cut 5 bases from V and 4 bases from J, with 8 bases between. The CDR3 DNA is TGTGCCAGCAGCGAGGCGATCTATGGCTACACCTTC. Protein product: CASSEAIYGYTF.

This clonotype appeared many times. The chain recombines TRBV10-3 with TRBJ2-5; D gene uncertain. Per the germline V gene, CDR1 is ENHRY and CDR2 is SYGVKD. Trimming shortened V by 4 bases and J by 1 base, and 10 bases separated the two germline ends. The CDR3 loop spans 14 amino acids. The CDR3 reads CAISGTAIQETQYF. The DNA of the CDR3 is TGTGCCATCAGTGGGACCGCAATCCAAGAGACCCAGTACTTC.

This clonotype was recorded a few times. The V call is TRBV4-3, the J call TRBJ2-1; 9 nucleotides match TRBD2. The J call may be wrong; the DNA end is better matched by TRBJ2-7. CDR1 LGHNA and CDR2 YSLEER come from the germline V gene. The CDR3 spans 19 residues. Here the CDR3 DNA reads TGCGCCAGCAGCCAAGATTCAGCGGGGGGTTCCTCCTCCTACAATGAGCAGTACTTC. Amino acids: CASSQDSAGGSSSYNEQYF.

This clonotype came up a few times. This chain links TRBV5-5 with TRBJ2-1; possibly TRBD1 for D (6 bases). CDR1 and CDR2 from the germline V gene are SGHKS and YYEKEE (reference sequence). The CDR3 loop spans 16 amino acids. The germline V and J ends were trimmed by 3 bases and 7 bases, with 20 bases remaining between them. The CDR3 DNA reads as TGTGCCAGCAGCTGGGGGCTTCGTCACGTGGGGAATGAGCAGTTCTTC. It yields the protein CASSWGLRHVGNEQFF. Combining the CDR3 with reference TRBV5-5 and TRBJ2-1 gives the whole variable domain DAGVTQSPTHLIKTRGQQVTLRCSPISGHKSVSWYQQVLGQGPQFIFQYYEKEERGRGNFPDRFSARQFPNYSSELNVNALLLGDSALYLCASSWGLRHVGNEQFFGPGTRLTVL.

The chain combines TRBV5-4 with TRBJ2-3; maybe TRBD1 (6 bases). The germline CDR1 and CDR2 sequences are SGHNT and YYREEE (reference sequence). The CDR3 is 18 residues long. V dropped 1 base and J dropped 2 bases, with 20 bases sitting between them. The CDR3 reads CASSLWVTGSEDTDTQYF. As DNA, the CDR3 is TGTGCCAGCAGCTTGTGGGTGACAGGCTCAGAGGACACAGATACGCAGTATTTT.

This clonotype was found a few times. The rearrangement uses TRBV20-1 and TRBJ2-1; D is possibly TRBD1 (5 bases). Germline CDR1 and CDR2: DFQATT and SNEGSKA (reference sequence). V lost 0 bases and J 3 bases, leaving 15 bases between the germline ends. The CDR3 is 16 amino acids. The CDR3 DNA reads as TGCAGTGCTAGAGATTTTGACAGCCGGATCTACAATGAGCAGTTCTTC. This encodes CSARDFDSRIYNEQFF.

This clonotype was picked up many times. The J gene is TRBJ2-3, the V gene TRBV4-3; D perhaps matches TRBD1 (5 bases). The ends were cut back, 0 bases at V and 2 bases at J, with 12 bases in the middle. This CDR3 comprises 16 residues. Germline-derived CDR1 and CDR2 are LGHNA and YSLEER. The DNA of the CDR3 is TGCGCCAGCAGCCAAGAGTACAGGAGCCACACAGATACGCAGTATTTT. As protein: CASSQEYRSHTDTQYF.

This clonotype came up many times. The rearrangement uses TRBV29-1 and TRBJ1-1; D remains ambiguous. The V end was cut by 4 bases, the J end by 0 bases, with 9 bases between. This CDR3 is built from 13 residues. Looked up from germline, CDR1 is SQVTM and CDR2 is ANQGSEA. CDR3 DNA: TGCAGCGTTGCGGGGATCATGAACACTGAAGCTTTCTTT. This sequence encodes CSVAGIMNTEAFF.

The V and J genes are TRBV5-1 and TRBJ2-7; 9 bases are shared with TRBD1. The V segment lost 0 bases and the J segment 7 bases; nucleotides outside the gene matches: 11. Germline CDR1 is SGHRS and CDR2 is YFSETQ. The CDR3 is 16 amino acids. This CDR3 is CASSLEGTGLYNEQYF. In nucleotides, the CDR3 is TGCGCCAGCAGCTTGGAAGGGACAGGGTTATACAATGAGCAGTACTTC.

V is TRBV7-2 and J is TRBJ1-1, with no clear D. Per the germline V gene, CDR1 is SGHTA and CDR2 is FQGNSA. V shed 1 base and J shed 5 bases, with 14 bases lying between them. The length of the CDR3 is 15 residues. CDR3 in amino acids: CASSLVTGMRTEAFF. The CDR3 DNA reads as TGTGCCAGCAGCTTAGTAACGGGGATGAGGACTGAAGCTTTCTTT.